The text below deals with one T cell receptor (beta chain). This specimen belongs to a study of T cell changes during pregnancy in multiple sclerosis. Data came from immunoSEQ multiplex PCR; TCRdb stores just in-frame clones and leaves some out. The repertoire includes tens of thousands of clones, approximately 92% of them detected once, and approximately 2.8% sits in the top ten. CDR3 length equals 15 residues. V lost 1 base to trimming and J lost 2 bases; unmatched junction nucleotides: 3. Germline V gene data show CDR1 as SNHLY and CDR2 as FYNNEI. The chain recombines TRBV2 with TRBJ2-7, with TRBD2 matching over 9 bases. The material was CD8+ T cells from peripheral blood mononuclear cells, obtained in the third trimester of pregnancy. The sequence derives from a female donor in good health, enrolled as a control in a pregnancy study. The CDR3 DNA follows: TGTGCCAGCAGTGAAGGTCTAGCGGGGACCTACGAGCAGTACTTC. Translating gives CASSEGLAGTYEQYF.